The 26 T cell receptor beta chains reported below all come from one sample, sequenced in a study of regulatory T cells in long-lasting Graves disease. For TCR beta, libraries came from iRepertoire HTBI primers and Arm-PCR of CDR3 regions. Each CDR3 protein is one row after TCRdb ran MiXCR on the multiplex PCR reads. The table includes about 300,000 distinct CDR3 sequences, about 18% detected once. This sample's time point: newly diagnosed GD, antithyroid drugs for less than 3 months. RNA isolated from PBMCs was used to make the TCR library. The sequences come from peripheral blood mononuclear cells (PBMCs), collected at new diagnosis, from a patient treated with antithyroid drugs. These receptors were obtained from a female donor with Graves disease.

This clonotype was counted at least ten times. The rearrangement joins TRBV28 to TRBJ1-1; D is perhaps TRBD1 (5 bases). The CDR3 totals 14 residues. From germline, CDR1 is MDHEN and CDR2 SYDVKM. V lost 6 bases and J 5 bases, leaving 16 bases between the germline ends. The DNA for the CDR3 is TGTGCCAGCAGAGAAGGGACTCCCGGTACTGAAGCTTTCTTT. Translating gives CASREGTPGTEAFF.

In this sample, this clonotype turned up many times. The chain is built from TRBV14 and TRBJ2-1; D possibly corresponds to TRBD2 (6 bases). Trimming cost V 3 bases and J 8 bases, with 17 bases left between them. Germline loops: CDR1 SGHDN, CDR2 FVKESK. The CDR3 contains 15 residues. The CDR3 bases are TGTGCCAGCAGCCAGACCGGGTCTCCTAGCGATGAGCAGTTCTTC. Translating it yields CASSQTGSPSDEQFF.

The chain has TRBV2 and TRBJ2-1; D not resolved. CDR1 SNHLY and CDR2 FYNNEI come from the germline V gene. The V gene lost 7 bases and the J gene lost 10 bases, with 8 bases spanning the gap. There are 10 residues in the CDR3. In DNA form, the CDR3 reads TGTGCCAGCATGATGGGAGAGCAGTTCTTC. Its translation: CASMMGEQFF.

This clonotype was detected many times. The chain couples TRBV9 to TRBJ2-2, with a weak D call TRBD2 (6 bases). Deletions cut 2 bases from V and 2 bases from J, with 10 bases between. CDR3 length: 15 residues. Germline CDR1 and CDR2: SGDLS and YYNGEE. The CDR3 loop reads CASSVIADNTGELFF. In nucleotides, the CDR3 is TGTGCCAGCAGCGTTATAGCGGATAACACCGGGGAGCTGTTTTTT.

This clonotype appeared many times. The chain couples TRBV9 to TRBJ2-5; possible D gene TRBD2, 6 bases. V was cut by 0 bases and J by 2 bases, with 20 bases left in between. CDR1 is SGDLS and CDR2 is YYNGEE in the germline V gene. The CDR3 spans 18 residues. In nucleotides, the CDR3 is TGTGCCAGCAGCGTAGCGGCAGGGCCCGGGACTTCACAAGAGACCCAGTACTTC. It is translated as CASSVAAGPGTSQETQYF. The full variable domain, in which reference TRBV9 and TRBJ2-5 provide the parts outside the CDR3, is DSGVTQTPKHLITATGQRVTLRCSPRSGDLSVYWYQQSLDQGLQFLIQYYNGEERAKGNILERFSAQQFPDLHSELNLSSLELGDSALYFCASSVAAGPGTSQETQYFGPGTRLLVL.

This clonotype has ten or more counts. The chain employs TRBV11-2 and TRBJ1-4, with 7 bases lining up with TRBD1. The junction had 7 bases not matched to a gene; V was cut back by 5 bases and J by 4 bases. The length of the CDR3 is 15 residues. In germline, CDR1 is SGHAT, CDR2 FQNNGV. CDR3 bases: TGTGCCAGCAGCCCACAGGGACAGTTTAATGAAAAACTGTTTTTT. Encoded protein: CASSPQGQFNEKLFF.

The genes are TRBV28 and TRBJ2-4, with D possibly matching TRBD2 (5 bases). The V gene's germline CDR1 is MDHEN and CDR2 SYDVKM. The CDR3 length is 15 residues. The V and J ends lost 1 base and 3 bases respectively, with 10 bases between them. CDR3 loop: CASSLFGVGKNIQYF. DNA for the CDR3: TGTGCCAGCAGTTTATTCGGGGTTGGCAAAAACATTCAGTACTTC.

The chain uses TRBV5-1 and TRBJ2-1; D is undetermined. Trimming took off 0 bases at V and 8 bases at J, with 24 bases between the two ends. This CDR3 has 18 amino acids. The germline gives CDR1 SGHRS, CDR2 YFSETQ. CDR3 residues: CASSLDGRRFPLFYEQFF. The CDR3 region has the DNA TGCGCCAGCAGCTTGGACGGCCGGCGGTTTCCTCTCTTTTATGAGCAGTTCTTC.

This clonotype occurred many times. The V gene is TRBV19, the J gene TRBJ1-3; 10 bases fit TRBD1. There are 15 residues in the CDR3. V was clipped by 6 bases and J by 8 bases; unmatched bases: 10. Per the germline V gene, CDR1 is LNHDA and CDR2 is SQIVND (reference sequence). Here the CDR3 DNA reads TGTGCCAGTAGGGCCTCGACAGGGGGCCGCTACACCATATATTTT. It is translated as CASRASTGGRYTIYF.

In this sample, this clonotype turned up many times. The gene calls are TRBV28 and TRBJ2-2; 7 bases match TRBD2. Germline assignment: CDR1 MDHEN and CDR2 SYDVKM. This CDR3 comprises 15 residues. After removal of 1 base from V and 6 bases from J, the junction contained 5 bases not matched to a gene. CDR3 sequence (DNA): TGTGCCAGCAGTTTATCCCCTGCGGGAGCCGGGGAGCTGTTTTTT. Translation gives CASSLSPAGAGELFF. Based on the CDR3 plus reference TRBV28 and TRBJ2-2, the full variable domain is DVKVTQSSRYLVKRTGEKVFLECVQDMDHENMFWYRQDPGLGLRLIYFSYDVKMKEKGDIPEGYSVSREKKERFSLILESASTNQTSMYLCASSLSPAGAGELFFGEGSRLTVL.

This clonotype was recorded many times. The chain combines TRBV5-1 with TRBJ2-3; TRBD2 agrees at 7 bases. The germline gives CDR1 SGHRS, CDR2 YFSETQ. V was clipped by 1 base and J by 0 bases; unmatched bases: 8. CDR3 length: 17 amino acids. The CDR3 here is CASSLNGDYRSTDTQYF. CDR3 bases: TGCGCCAGCAGCTTGAATGGGGACTACCGTAGCACAGATACGCAGTATTTT.

Many counts were recorded for this clonotype. The V call is TRBV24-1, the J call TRBJ2-5; unclear D gene. Germline V gene lookup returns CDR1 KGHDR and CDR2 SFDVKD. Trimming took 0 bases from V and 6 from J, leaving 7 bases between them. This CDR3 is 13 amino acids long. This chain's CDR3 is CATSDLSEKTQYF. In DNA form, the CDR3 reads TGTGCCACCAGTGATTTGTCGGAGAAGACCCAGTACTTC.

This clonotype came up many times. V usage is TRBV27 and J usage is TRBJ1-2, with 8 bases fitting TRBD1. In germline, CDR1 is MNHEY, CDR2 SMNVEV (reference sequence). The ends lost 7 bases at V and 1 base at J; junction bases unmatched: 11. The CDR3 has 16 amino acids. The CDR3 DNA sequence: TGTGCCAGCAAACACGGACAGGGAAGAAGTAACTATGGCTACACCTTC. This gives the protein CASKHGQGRSNYGYTF.

For this clonotype: A much larger clone differs by one base, so this may be a read error. Here the CDR3 omits its conserved ending phenylalanine or tryptophan, so a read error is the likely source. V usage is TRBV28 and J usage is TRBJ1-1, with a weak D call TRBD1 (5 bases). The CDR3 runs 11 residues. Germline V gene data show CDR1 as MDHEN and CDR2 as SYDVKM. V gave up 11 bases and J gave up 4 bases, with 11 bases separating them. CDR3 loop: CAVRGFTEAFS. CDR3 DNA sequence: TGTGCCGTTCGGGGGTTCACTGAAGCTTTCTCT.

In this sample, this clonotype turned up many times. The chain recombines TRBV3-1 with TRBJ1-5, with D tentatively TRBD1 (5 bases). The CDR3 has 14 amino acids. Germline CDR1 and CDR2: LGHDT and YNNKEL (reference sequence). V gave up 0 bases and J gave up 9 bases, with 12 bases separating them. CDR3 sequence: CASSQEFTGAPQHF. CDR3 bases: TGTGCCAGCAGCCAAGAGTTTACAGGAGCGCCCCAGCATTTT.

This clonotype showed up many times. The V gene is TRBV20-1, the J gene TRBJ2-7, with TRBD1 matching over 7 bases. With V trimmed by 3 bases and J by 0 bases, 5 bases remained unmatched. This CDR3 spans 14 amino acids. The germline gives CDR1 DFQATT, CDR2 SNEGSKA (reference sequence). CDR3 bases: TGCAGTGCTAGGGCCGGGACAGACTCCTACGAGCAGTACTTC. It encodes CSARAGTDSYEQYF.

About this clonotype: This likely stems from a read error, as it lies one base from a far larger clone. The chain joins TRBV3-1 to TRBJ2-7, with D perhaps matching TRBD2 (5 bases). Per the germline V gene, CDR1 is LGHDT and CDR2 is YNNKEL (reference sequence). Deletions cut 4 bases from V and 10 bases from J, with 14 bases between. This CDR3 is 12 amino acids long. CDR3 DNA sequence: TGTGCCAGCAGCCTTTTCGAGGAGGCCCAGTACTTC. Protein: CASSLFEEAQYF.

This clonotype has a count of ten or more. In DNA, the CDR3 is TGCAGTGCTCCGGCTGCAGATACGCAGTATTTT. It encodes CSAPAADTQYF. The chain employs TRBV20-1 and TRBJ2-3, with D unresolved. From germline, CDR1 is DFQATT and CDR2 SNEGSKA (reference sequence). This CDR3 has 11 residues. V was shortened by 5 bases and J by 4 bases, with 7 bases between the two germline ends.

The table lists this clonotype with many counts. This chain links TRBV12-3 or TRBV12-4 with TRBJ1-1; D not certain. The CDR3 is 14 residues long. The CDR3 loop reads CANSLSSGSTEAFF. The CDR3 DNA follows: TGTGCGAACAGTTTAAGTTCCGGGAGCACTGAAGCTTTCTTT.

This clonotype was observed many times. This chain joins TRBV2 and TRBJ2-1; 7 nucleotides line up with TRBD2. The germline CDR1 and CDR2 sequences are SNHLY and FYNNEI. After removal of 8 bases from V and 10 bases from J, the junction contained 11 bases not matched to a gene. The CDR3 length is 13 residues. In DNA form, the CDR3 reads TGTGCCAGCTGGGGGGGGGTCCGTGAGGAGCAGTTCTTC. It is translated as CASWGGVREEQFF.

This clonotype occurred a few times. J is TRBJ2-7 and V is TRBV7-9, with D possibly called TRBD1 or TRBD2 (5 bases each). CDR3 length: 14 residues. Per germline, CDR1 SEHNR and CDR2 FQNEAQ (reference sequence). The V end was cut by 3 bases, the J end by 9 bases, with 18 bases between. In DNA, the CDR3 is TGTGCCAGCAGCTTTGGGACCGCCTTGCGTGGGCAGTACTTC. Translated: CASSFGTALRGQYF.

The rearrangement links TRBV15 to TRBJ2-7, with a weak D call TRBD1 (5 bases). There are 13 residues in the CDR3. Trimming took 0 bases from V and 5 from J, leaving 8 bases between them. Germline CDR1 LNHNV, CDR2 YYDKDF (reference sequence). This CDR3 is CATSRDDSDEQYF. The DNA of the CDR3 is TGTGCCACCAGCAGAGACGACAGTGACGAGCAGTACTTC.

This clonotype was observed a few times. This sequence may be a read error, since a much larger clone differs from it by one base. CDR3 sequence: CASREEGLRADAFF. Here the CDR3 DNA reads TGTGCCAGCAGGGAGGAGGGTCTTCGCGCTGACGCTTTCTTT. The V and J genes are TRBV28 and TRBJ1-1; D remains unclear. Germline lookup yields CDR1 MDHEN and CDR2 SYDVKM. The CDR3 extends over 14 amino acids.

About this clonotype: One junction end does not reproduce the germline sequence, and a read error may be involved. This chain joins TRBV5-1 and TRBJ1-1; tentatively, D is TRBD1 (6 bases). The CDR3 totals 15 residues. The germline CDR1 and CDR2 sequences are SGHRS and YFSETQ. DNA of the CDR3: TGCGCCAGCAGCCTACCAACAGGGATGGGCACTGAAACTTTCTTT. Its protein is CASSLPTGMGTETFF.

The chain combines TRBV11-2 with TRBJ2-5, with no clear D. Trimming cost V 1 base and J 9 bases, with 6 bases left between them. In germline, CDR1 is SGHAT, CDR2 FQNNGV. The CDR3 has 11 amino acids. CDR3 loop: CASSLGSAQYF. CDR3 DNA: TGTGCCAGCAGCTTAGGTTCGGCCCAGTACTTC.

About this clonotype itself: A single base separates this from a much larger clone, so it may be a read error. The chain has TRBV6-1 and TRBJ1-5; TRBD1 matches 7 bases. Germline lookup yields CDR1 MNHNS and CDR2 SASEGT. The junction had 8 bases not matched to a gene; V was cut back by 5 bases and J by 7 bases. This CDR3 is 14 amino acids long. The CDR3 protein is CASSRIRGGQPQHF. Written as DNA, the CDR3 is TGTGCCAGCAGTCGAATCAGGGGGGGACAGCCCCAGCATTTT.